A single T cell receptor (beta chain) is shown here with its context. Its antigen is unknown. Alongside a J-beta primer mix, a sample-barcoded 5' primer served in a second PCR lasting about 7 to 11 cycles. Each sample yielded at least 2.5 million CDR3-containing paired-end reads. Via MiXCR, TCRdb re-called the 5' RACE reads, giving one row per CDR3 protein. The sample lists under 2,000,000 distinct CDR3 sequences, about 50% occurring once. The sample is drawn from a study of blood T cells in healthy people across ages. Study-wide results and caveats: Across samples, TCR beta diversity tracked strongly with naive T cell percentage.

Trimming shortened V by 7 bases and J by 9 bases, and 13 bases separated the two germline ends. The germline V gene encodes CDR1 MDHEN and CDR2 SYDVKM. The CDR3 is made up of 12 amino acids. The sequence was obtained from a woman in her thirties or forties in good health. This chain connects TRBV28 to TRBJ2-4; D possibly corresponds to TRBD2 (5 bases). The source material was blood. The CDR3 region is CASNSPGVIQYF. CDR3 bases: TGTGCCAGCAACTCCCCCGGGGTCATTCAGTACTTC.